Presented here are 24 T cell receptor beta chains from one specimen sequenced in a study of shared clonotypes between healthy human individuals. TCRdb's copy holds only in-frame clones and misses some; the assay was immunoSEQ multiplex PCR. The table includes 2 million to 3 million clones, more than 85% detected once. Sequenced input: naive CD4+ T cells from PBMCs. Subset here: CD45RA+ positively selected. The receptors were sampled from a man between 18 and 35 years old in good health. Some clones in this sample may be carry-over from other donors' samples.

The gene calls are TRBV19 and TRBJ2-7; D is undetermined. The CDR3 runs to 14 residues. Germline V lookup: CDR1 LNHDA, CDR2 SQIVND (reference sequence). V lost 1 base to trimming and J lost 2 bases, with 9 bases between them. This chain's CDR3 is CASSIVGGTYEQYF. CDR3 DNA sequence: TGTGCCAGTAGTATAGTGGGCGGAACCTACGAGCAGTACTTC.

This chain uses TRBV5-1 with TRBJ1-4; TRBD1 agrees at 7 bases. V was clipped by 3 bases and J by 7 bases; unmatched bases: 9. The CDR3 has 15 amino acids. Germline assignment: CDR1 SGHRS and CDR2 YFSETQ. The CDR3 DNA is TGCGCCAGCAGCTCACAGGGGTCGGAAGGTGAAAAACTGTTTTTT. Translation: CASSSQGSEGEKLFF.

This clone was seen only once. The V call is TRBV6-6, the J call TRBJ2-5; 8 nucleotides align to TRBD1. The V segment lost 8 bases and the J segment 6 bases; nucleotides outside the gene matches: 11. The length of the CDR3 is 14 residues. Germline V lookup: CDR1 MNHNY, CDR2 SVGAGI (reference sequence). The CDR3 protein is CASATGVDLKTQYF. As DNA, the CDR3 is TGTGCCAGCGCGACAGGGGTTGATTTGAAGACCCAGTACTTC.

The gene calls are TRBV6-4 and TRBJ2-3; D uncertain. V gave up 1 base and J gave up 1 base, with 6 bases separating them. CDR3 length: 14 residues. CDR1 and CDR2 from the germline V gene are MRHNA and SNTAGT. The CDR3 sequence: CASSDYPGTDTQYF. The CDR3, as DNA: TGTGCCAGCAGTGACTATCCAGGCACAGATACGCAGTATTTT.

The chain has TRBV28 and TRBJ2-7, with TRBD2 matching 7 bases. The CDR3 consists of 14 residues. Trimming cost V 8 bases and J 0 bases; bases outside gene matches: 7. Germline-derived CDR1 and CDR2 are MDHEN and SYDVKM. The CDR3 DNA follows: TGTGCCAGCTTCCCCCGCGGGAGCTCCTACGAGCAGTACTTC. This sequence encodes CASFPRGSSYEQYF.

V usage is TRBV29-1 and J usage is TRBJ1-1; 10 bases match TRBD1. The CDR3 consists of 20 residues. The V and J ends lost 7 bases and 1 base, in that order; junction bases with no gene match: 24. CDR1 SQVTM and CDR2 ANQGSEA come from the germline V gene. CDR3 protein: CSAGFPGQGSVLGKNTEAFF. For the CDR3, the DNA is TGCAGCGCCGGCTTCCCGGGACAGGGGTCCGTCCTCGGGAAGAACACTGAAGCTTTCTTT.

This clone has a single count. V gene TRBV10-3 combines with J gene TRBJ2-7, with 8 bases lining up with TRBD1. Trimming at V came to 4 bases and at J to 1 base, leaving 6 bases not matched to a gene. Germline V gene data show CDR1 as ENHRY and CDR2 as SYGVKD. CDR3 length: 15 residues. In nucleotides, the CDR3 is TGTGCCATCAGTGCTAGGGACAGGATTTCCTACGAGCAGTACTTC. It specifies CAISARDRISYEQYF.

This clone was counted only a few times. Other DNA sequences in this sample translate to the same CDR3. CDR3 region: CASSTTGALNTEAFF. For the CDR3, the DNA is TGTGCCAGTAGTACCACAGGGGCTCTGAACACTGAAGCTTTCTTT. V and J are TRBV19 and TRBJ1-1; 7 nucleotides align to TRBD1. This CDR3 is built from 15 residues. Germline V gene data show CDR1 as LNHDA and CDR2 as SQIVND (reference sequence). Trimming removed 4 bases from V and 0 bases from J; junction bases left unmatched: 5. The whole variable domain, remainder taken from reference TRBV19 and TRBJ1-1, is DGGITQSPKYLFRKEGQNVTLSCEQNLNHDAMYWYRQDPGQGLRLIYYSQIVNDFQKGDIAEGYSVSREKKESFPLTVTSAQKNPTAFYLCASSTTGALNTEAFFGQGTRLTVV.

With regard to this clone: Other nucleotide sequences in the sample specify the same CDR3. The chain links TRBV28 to TRBJ2-7; D gene unclear. Germline V gene data show CDR1 as MDHEN and CDR2 as SYDVKM. The CDR3 is made up of 12 amino acids. The V end lost 5 bases, the J end lost 4 bases, and 9 bases lay between the germline ends. DNA for the CDR3: TGTGCCAGCAGTCCACCTGGGTACGAGCAGTACTTC. Encoded protein: CASSPPGYEQYF.

The CDR3: CASTNLAGGNSGNTIYF. CDR3 bases: TGTGCCAGCACTAACCTGGCAGGGGGTAACTCTGGAAACACCATATATTTT. The V and J genes are TRBV28 and TRBJ1-3, with TRBD1 matching over 7 bases. The length of the CDR3 is 17 residues. The germline V gene has CDR1 MDHEN and CDR2 SYDVKM. Losses at the gene ends were 7 bases for V and 0 bases for J; bases not matched to a gene: 12. The full variable domain, completed using reference TRBV28 and TRBJ1-3, is DVKVTQSSRYLVKRTGEKVFLECVQDMDHENMFWYRQDPGLGLRLIYFSYDVKMKEKGDIPEGYSVSREKKERFSLILESASTNQTSMYLCASTNLAGGNSGNTIYFGEGSWLTVV.

J is TRBJ2-5 and V is TRBV7-2; D is undetermined. V lost 6 bases to trimming and J lost 2 bases, with 13 bases between them. The germline V gene encodes CDR1 SGHTA and CDR2 FQGNSA. The CDR3 has 14 residues. CDR3 amino acids: CASRSGGRQETQYF. The CDR3 DNA sequence: TGTGCCAGCAGATCTGGCGGTAGGCAAGAGACCCAGTACTTC.

This chain uses TRBV6-1 with TRBJ2-5, with 8 bases lining up with TRBD1. Germline V lookup: CDR1 MNHNS, CDR2 SASEGT. This CDR3 is 15 amino acids long. V shed 3 bases, J shed 4 bases, and the junction held 7 bases outside the gene matches. The DNA of the CDR3 is TGTGCCAGCAGTGATCAGGGGGCGAGAGGAGAGACCCAGTACTTC. Translation gives CASSDQGARGETQYF.

The chain links TRBV6-6 to TRBJ2-3; no reliable D call. Per the germline V gene, CDR1 is MNHNY and CDR2 is SVGAGI (reference sequence). V was pared by 0 bases and J by 4 bases, with 8 bases between. The CDR3 totals 14 residues. CDR3 protein: CASSYSVPPDTQYF. CDR3 coding DNA: TGTGCCAGCAGTTACTCGGTTCCGCCAGATACGCAGTATTTT.

J is TRBJ2-2 and V is TRBV7-3; 11 nucleotides match TRBD2. Germline V gene lookup returns CDR1 SGHTA and CDR2 FQGTGA. The CDR3 totals 16 residues. V shed 5 bases, J shed 1 base, and the junction held 3 bases outside the gene matches. The CDR3 reads CASSKGTSGNTGELFF. The CDR3, as DNA: TGTGCCAGCAGCAAGGGGACTAGCGGGAACACCGGGGAGCTGTTTTTT. Based on the CDR3 plus reference TRBV7-3 and TRBJ2-2, the full variable domain is GAGVSQTPSNKVTEKGKYVELRCDPISGHTALYWYRQSLGQGPEFLIYFQGTGAADDSGLPNDRFFAVRPEGSVSTLKIQRTERGDSAVYLCASSKGTSGNTGELFFGEGSRLTVL.

To note about this clone: The same CDR3 can be traced to other DNA sequences in this sample. V usage is TRBV28 and J usage is TRBJ2-7; D is perhaps TRBD2 (7 bases). Trimming left V 7 bases short and J 2 bases short, with 12 bases between. The V gene's germline CDR1 is MDHEN and CDR2 SYDVKM. This CDR3 region has 13 residues. The CDR3 spells CASKKGGAYEQYF. The CDR3 coding sequence is TGTGCCAGCAAAAAGGGGGGGGCCTACGAGCAGTACTTC. The variable domain in full, with the rest retrieved from reference TRBV28 and TRBJ2-7, is DVKVTQSSRYLVKRTGEKVFLECVQDMDHENMFWYRQDPGLGLRLIYFSYDVKMKEKGDIPEGYSVSREKKERFSLILESASTNQTSMYLCASKKGGAYEQYFGPGTRLTVT.

This chain links TRBV7-3 with TRBJ1-5; D is unresolved. CDR1 and CDR2 (germline): SGHTA, FQGTGA. The CDR3 consists of 13 residues. Deletions cut 5 bases from V and 3 bases from J, with 8 bases between. The CDR3 bases are TGTGCCAGCAGCCCCGGATACAATCAGCCCCAGCATTTT. Its translation: CASSPGYNQPQHF.

This clone has just one count. The chain combines TRBV5-1 with TRBJ2-3; D is ambiguous. The CDR3 extends over 16 amino acids. Trimming took 9 bases from V and 3 from J, leaving 23 bases between them. From germline, CDR1 is SGHRS and CDR2 YFSETQ. The CDR3 DNA sequence: TGCGCCACCACCGTCCAGCAGGTCAAAGGGACAGATACGCAGTATTTT. Protein product: CATTVQQVKGTDTQYF.

The DNA for the CDR3 is TGTGCCAGCAGCCGAGTGGGGCGAGGGGTTGAAAAACTGTTTTTT. Translating gives CASSRVGRGVEKLFF. The genes are TRBV6-5 and TRBJ1-4, with D tentatively TRBD1 (5 bases). This CDR3 comprises 15 residues. From germline, CDR1 is MNHEY and CDR2 SVGAGI. V shed 6 bases and J shed 7 bases, with 18 bases lying between them.

This clone was observed a handful of times. The CDR3 coding sequence is TGTGCCAGCAGCGTCGACACCCGCAACACTGAAGCTTTCTTT. Encoded protein: CASSVDTRNTEAFF. J is TRBJ1-1 and V is TRBV9, with D unresolved. CDR3 length equals 14 residues. Trimming took off 2 bases at V and 2 bases at J, with 10 bases between the two ends. Germline-derived CDR1 and CDR2 are SGDLS and YYNGEE.

The chain has TRBV6-5 and TRBJ1-1; TRBD1 matches 9 bases. J lost 4 bases, V lost 6 bases, and 3 bases had no gene match. Germline V gene data show CDR1 as MNHEY and CDR2 as SVGAGI. The CDR3 runs 13 residues. As DNA, the CDR3 is TGTGCCAGCAGGGAGACAGGGGGCACTGAAGCTTTCTTT. Protein: CASRETGGTEAFF.

The gene calls are TRBV29-1 and TRBJ2-7; 10 bases are a match to TRBD2. Unmatched junction bases numbered 5, after V lost 5 bases and J lost 4 bases. Germline assignment: CDR1 SQVTM and CDR2 ANQGSEA. This CDR3 has 13 residues. The CDR3 loop is CSVSSGSVYEQYF. The CDR3, as DNA: TGCAGCGTTTCTAGCGGGAGCGTGTACGAGCAGTACTTC.

The rearrangement uses TRBV19 and TRBJ2-7; D is perhaps TRBD2 (6 bases). The CDR3 has 15 residues. The germline gives CDR1 LNHDA, CDR2 SQIVND (reference sequence). Trimming took off 1 base at V and 0 bases at J, with 10 bases between the two ends. The CDR3 loop is CASSIVGTYSYEQYF. The CDR3 DNA sequence: TGTGCCAGTAGTATAGTGGGGACTTACTCCTACGAGCAGTACTTC.

The chain carries TRBV5-1 and TRBJ1-1; 8 bases fit TRBD1. This CDR3 is 15 amino acids long. The germline V gene encodes CDR1 SGHRS and CDR2 YFSETQ. V was clipped by 3 bases and J by 4 bases; unmatched bases: 8. CDR3 protein: CASSYETGVGTEAFF. In nucleotides, the CDR3 is TGCGCCAGCAGCTACGAGACAGGGGTAGGCACTGAAGCTTTCTTT.

This clone occurred once. V usage is TRBV5-1 and J usage is TRBJ1-1; D is undetermined. Trimming shortened V by 2 bases and J by 4 bases, and 15 bases separated the two germline ends. CDR1 and CDR2 from the germline V gene are SGHRS and YFSETQ. The CDR3 has 15 residues. CDR3: CASSFSRGRVTEAFF. For the CDR3, the DNA is TGCGCCAGCAGCTTCAGCCGTGGGCGGGTCACTGAAGCTTTCTTT.